Detailed here is one T cell receptor beta chain. The antigen is unknown. Germline V gene lookup returns CDR1 SGHRS and CDR2 YFSETQ. This CDR3 is 15 amino acids long. With 7 bases removed from V and 4 bases from J, the gap between germline ends came to 18 bases. This sample was taken from a study of T cell responses to AZD1222 COVID-19 vaccine. Whole-study findings and limits: Donors were largely white British and mainly female; clonal diversity was possibly underestimated. Spike-specific TCRs gained breadth and depth after people received two AZD1222 doses. Of the AZD1222 recipients, only 5 to 7 were seropositive at baseline. Repertoires were sampled only after the peak T cell response.

The protocol was immunoSEQ multiplex PCR, while the TCRdb copy is restricted to in-frame clones and leaves out a portion. The repertoire holds roughly 150,000 clones, with about 87% as singletons. This specimen consisted of peripheral blood, obtained 28 days after the second AZD1222 dose. This chain links TRBV5-1 with TRBJ1-3; no clear D. This clonotype was obtained from an adult who received the AZD1222 COVID-19 vaccine. Written as DNA, the CDR3 is TGCGCCAGCGCCCCCGATTCGCCTGGAGGAAACACCATATATTTT. Its protein is CASAPDSPGGNTIYF.